Each of the 16 T cell receptor beta chains below was sequenced from the same sample in a study of blood T cell repertoires in COVID-19 (dated by TCRdb to between 2020 and 2021). The library was made by the immunoSEQ multiplex PCR assay. The clones in this table, taken by TCRdb from immuneACCESS, are in-frame only. Not every clone is retained; where verified, under half of the shortfall comes from an unresolved V gene, and the cause of the rest is unknown. Within this sample are about 150,000 clones, with around 73% of them counted one time only. The ten largest clones take up approximately 9.9% of the sample. The sequencing sample was made of peripheral blood. Every receptor here comes from a man aged 55 to 70 who had recovered from COVID-19.

V gene TRBV7-9 combines with J gene TRBJ1-2; 7 bases align to TRBD1. The CDR3 sequence is 14 residues long. Germline V gene data show CDR1 as SEHNR and CDR2 as FQNEAQ (reference sequence). V was pared by 5 bases and J by 8 bases, with 11 bases of the junction left unmatched. In DNA form, the CDR3 reads TGTGCCAGCAGCCTGGGACAGTCCCTCGGGGGCTACACCTTC. Protein sequence: CASSLGQSLGGYTF. Full variable domain (missing parts from reference TRBV7-9 and TRBJ1-2): DTGVSQNPRHKITKRGQNVTFRCDPISEHNRLYWYRQTLGQGPEFLTYFQNEAQLEKSRLLSDRFSAERPKGSFSTLEIQRTEQGDSAMYLCASSLGQSLGGYTFGSGTRLTVV.

This clone has at least ten counts. The chain links TRBV19 to TRBJ2-2; D perhaps matches TRBD1 (6 bases). The length of the CDR3 is 14 residues. Trimming left V 8 bases short and J 6 bases short, with 16 bases between. Germline values: CDR1 LNHDA, CDR2 SQIVND (reference sequence). The CDR3 loop reads CASRQASNAGELFF. The DNA for the CDR3 is TGTGCCAGTCGACAGGCGAGTAACGCCGGGGAGCTGTTTTTT. Variable domain in full (rest from reference TRBV19 and TRBJ2-2): DGGITQSPKYLFRKEGQNVTLSCEQNLNHDAMYWYRQDPGQGLRLIYYSQIVNDFQKGDIAEGYSVSREKKESFPLTVTSAQKNPTAFYLCASRQASNAGELFFGEGSRLTVL.

The J gene is TRBJ1-5, the V gene TRBV3-1 (or the pseudogene TRBV3-2); D is unresolved. Germline CDR1 is LGHDT and CDR2 is YNNKEL (reference sequence). The CDR3 extends over 14 amino acids. The V and J ends lost 3 bases and 2 bases respectively, with 8 bases between them. The CDR3 DNA follows: TGTGCCAGCAGCCACCCCGGGGGCAATCAGCCCCAGCATTTT. It codes for CASSHPGGNQPQHF.

V and J are TRBV3-1 (or the pseudogene TRBV3-2) and TRBJ1-1; a weak D match, TRBD1 (5 bases). Germline V gene lookup returns CDR1 LGHDT and CDR2 YNNKEL (reference sequence). This CDR3 spans 13 amino acids. V shed 2 bases and J shed 7 bases, with 11 bases lying between them. The CDR3, as DNA: TGTGCCAGCAGCCAAAGGGGAAGAGATGAAGCTTTCTTT. As protein: CASSQRGRDEAFF.

The V call is TRBV5-1, the J call TRBJ2-5; 7 bases line up with TRBD1. V was clipped by 1 base and J by 3 bases; unmatched bases: 0. There are 13 residues in the CDR3. Germline lookup yields CDR1 SGHRS and CDR2 YFSETQ. CDR3 region: CASSLTGEETQYF. In DNA form, the CDR3 reads TGCGCCAGCAGCTTGACAGGGGAAGAGACCCAGTACTTC. The entire variable domain, with the rest obtained from reference TRBV5-1 and TRBJ2-5, is as follows: KAGVTQTPRYLIKTRGQQVTLSCSPISGHRSVSWYQQTPGQGLQFLFEYFSETQRNKGNFPGRFSGRQFSNSRSEMNVSTLELGDSALYLCASSLTGEETQYFGPGTRLLVL.

The CDR3 here is CASSQGSSYNSPLHF. In DNA, the CDR3 is TGTGCCAGCAGCCAGGGGAGCTCCTATAATTCACCCCTCCACTTT. The V and J genes are TRBV4-2 and TRBJ1-6; D gene uncertain. CDR3 length equals 15 residues. The V gene's germline CDR1 is LGHNA and CDR2 YNFKEQ. Trimming shortened V by 3 bases and J by 0 bases, and 6 bases separated the two germline ends.

This chain connects TRBV27 to TRBJ2-7; no clear D. Germline values: CDR1 MNHEY, CDR2 SMNVEV (reference sequence). Trimming removed 0 bases at V and 2 bases at J, with 5 bases between. The CDR3 totals 13 residues. CDR3 in DNA: TGTGCCAGCAGTTTATCGCCGGCCTACGAGCAGTACTTC. Protein sequence: CASSLSPAYEQYF.

This clone has a single count. V is TRBV11-2 and J is TRBJ2-7; 7 bases match TRBD2. The V segment lost 0 bases and the J segment 6 bases; nucleotides outside the gene matches: 5. In germline, CDR1 is SGHAT, CDR2 FQNNGV. The CDR3 consists of 14 residues. CDR3 amino acids: CASSLDREASEQYF. Here the CDR3 DNA reads TGTGCCAGCAGCTTAGACCGGGAGGCAAGCGAGCAGTACTTC.

This clone has only one observation. V usage is TRBV12-5 and J usage is TRBJ2-2, with 10 bases fitting TRBD1. CDR3 length: 14 amino acids. Germline trimming cut 4 bases from V and 8 bases from J; bases unmatched to any gene: 4. CDR1 and CDR2 from the germline V gene are LGHNT and FRNRAP. In DNA, the CDR3 is TGTGCTAGTGGTTCTGGACAGGGGGAGGGGGAGCTGTTTTTT. This sequence encodes CASGSGQGEGELFF.

This clone was counted only a few times. The chain combines TRBV3-1 (or the pseudogene TRBV3-2) with TRBJ2-7, with TRBD1 identical over 7 bases. Per the germline V gene, CDR1 is LGHDT and CDR2 is YNNKEL (reference sequence). The CDR3 is made up of 15 amino acids. V was pared by 0 bases and J by 5 bases, with 7 bases of the junction left unmatched. The CDR3 here is CASSQDATGAHEQYF. The CDR3, as DNA: TGTGCCAGCAGCCAAGACGCCACAGGGGCCCACGAGCAGTACTTC.

The rearrangement uses TRBV2 and TRBJ1-5, with a weak D call TRBD1 (5 bases). The V end lost 6 bases, the J end lost 0 bases, and 21 bases lay between the germline ends. CDR1 and CDR2 (germline): SNHLY, FYNNEI. The CDR3 is 18 residues long. The CDR3 is CASRRAFQGKDSNQPQHF. DNA of the CDR3: TGTGCCAGCAGAAGAGCATTTCAGGGCAAGGATAGCAATCAGCCCCAGCATTTT.

This clone came up a few times. Here the CDR3 DNA reads TGTGCCAGCAGCCCGACAGGGGGCAATGGCTACACCTTC. Amino acids: CASSPTGGNGYTF. The chain combines TRBV5-4 with TRBJ1-2; 10 bases are a match to TRBD1. The CDR3 has 13 amino acids. The ends lost 4 bases at V and 6 bases at J; junction bases unmatched: 3. Germline V gives CDR1 SGHNT, CDR2 YYREEE (reference sequence).

Points on this clone: Compared with germline, one end of the junction differs, possibly owing to a read error. The chain couples TRBV7-7 to TRBJ2-7; weak D call: TRBD1 (5 bases). The CDR3 runs to 13 residues. Looked up from germline, CDR1 is SSHAT and CDR2 is FNYEAQ (reference sequence). CDR3 in amino acids: CASSLGASYEQYF. CDR3 DNA sequence: TGTGCTAGCAGCTTAGGGGCATCCTACGAGCAGTACTTC.

This chain joins TRBV6-2 or TRBV6-3 and TRBJ2-1, with D possibly TRBD2 on 5 matching bases. CDR3 size: 16 residues. The V gene's germline CDR1 is MNHEY and CDR2 SVGEGT. Trimming removed 6 bases from V and 4 bases from J, with 19 bases in between. This chain's CDR3 is CASSPAPAGGYNEQFF. DNA of the CDR3: TGTGCCAGCAGCCCGGCTCCCGCGGGCGGTTACAATGAGCAGTTCTTC.

This chain connects TRBV28 to TRBJ1-4; possibly TRBD1 for D (6 bases). V lost 4 bases and J lost 8, with 11 bases in between. Germline CDR1 and CDR2: MDHEN and SYDVKM. This CDR3 region has 13 residues. The CDR3 region has the DNA TGTGCCAGCAGTTCATACAGGGTCGAAAAACTGTTTTTT. Its translation is CASSSYRVEKLFF.

V and J are TRBV29-1 and TRBJ2-1; D possibly corresponds to TRBD2 (6 bases). Trimming took off 3 bases at V and 7 bases at J, with 16 bases between the two ends. Germline V gene lookup returns CDR1 SQVTM and CDR2 ANQGSEA. The CDR3 totals 14 residues. CDR3 in DNA: TGCAGCGTTGACTTGCGGGAAGGTTGGAATGAGCAGTTCTTC. Translating gives CSVDLREGWNEQFF.